The source of this TCR beta chain is a study of vaccination and CD4 T cells after COVID-19. Regarding time point: late sampling 161 to 241 days after vaccination in three convalescent patients. Treatment defined: approximately nine-day PBMC culture with coronavirus spike peptide pools or control peptides (ViraFEST assay). The Oncomine TCR Beta short-read assay was what sequenced the DNA obtained from cultured CD4+ T cells. MiXCR, applied by TCRdb to the PCR reads, yields one record per CDR3 protein. The profile shows under 30,000 distinct CDR3 sequences, roughly 38% of them singletons. The CDR3 runs 18 residues. V lost 1 base and J lost 5, with 24 bases in between. The V gene's germline CDR1 is LGHNA and CDR2 YNFKEQ. For this clonotype: Its antigen remains unidentified.

The chain has TRBV4-2 and TRBJ2-7; D perhaps matches TRBD2 (5 bases). Sequencing was performed on CD4+ T cells from blood, cultured in vitro, taken about 7 months after SARS-CoV-2 vaccination. The receptor's source is a human donor who had recovered from COVID-19. DNA of the CDR3: TGTGCCAGCAGCCAAGTCTATACGGCGAGGGATCAAGTGCACGAGCAGTACTTC. Translated, it gives CASSQVYTARDQVHEQYF.